The text below deals with one TCR beta chain. Its specificity is not known. TCRdb itself ran the RT-PCR reads through MiXCR, one entry per CDR3 protein. The data contain almost 600,000 distinct CDR3 sequences, 14% of them singletons. The CDR3 spans 15 residues. Germline V gene lookup returns CDR1 MRHNA and CDR2 SNTAGT. V dropped 9 bases and J dropped 14; count of bases not matched to a gene: 17. These data are taken from a study of response to subunit inactivated influenza vaccine. Study results and limitations: Authors suggested each seasonal flu vaccination may recruit only limited numbers of new T cells.

This clonotype was obtained from a man aged 50 to 59 who received an inactivated influenza vaccine. The sample consisted of PBMCs from blood, taken 11 to 12 days after vaccination. This chain uses TRBV6-4 with TRBJ2-1, with TRBD2 matching 12 bases. Here the CDR3 reads CARGLAGSPTRAKFF. The CDR3 bases are TGTGCCAGGGGACTAGCGGGTTCCCCGACTAGGGCGAAGTTCTTC.